The rows below give T cell receptor beta chains drawn from one sample of a study of blood T cell repertoires in COVID-19. Method: immunoSEQ multiplex PCR; TCRdb's copy keeps in-frame clones and lacks some. The sample carries 100,000 to 150,000 clones, more than 75% recorded once. The sample consisted of peripheral blood. Every receptor here comes from a man in his 70s with active COVID-19. The CDR3 runs from the conserved cysteine through the conserved F or W. A D gene is named only where the DNA matches it firmly. The listing skips clone size in some rows; elsewhere it reads once, few, many or a size class.

TRBJ2-5 | TRBV20-1 | NA | NA | TGCAGTGCTAGTTTCCCCCAGGAGACCCAGTACTTC | CSASFPQETQYF
TRBJ2-1 | TRBV9 | TRBD2 | NA | TGTGCCAGCAGCGCCCACAGGGGGCTAGCGGGAGGACGCTACAATGAGCAGTTCTTC | CASSAHRGLAGGRYNEQFF
TRBJ1-3 | TRBV2 | NA | NA | TGTGCCAGCAGTGAAGCCCGGGTCTCTGGAAACACCATATATTTT | CASSEARVSGNTIYF
TRBJ2-1 | TRBV20-1 | TRBD1 | once | TGCAGTGCTAACAGGGGTCACCAGTTCTTC | CSANRGHQFF
TRBJ1-4 | TRBV7-6 | NA | NA | TGTGCCAGCAGCTTATTAATGGCCGAATCAACTAATGAAAAACTGTTTTTT | CASSLLMAESTNEKLFF
TRBJ1-2 | TRBV5-1 | NA | NA | TGCGCCAGCAGCCCTACCGCCTCCGCTTATGGCTACACCTTC | CASSPTASAYGYTF
TRBJ2-1 | TRBV21-1 | NA | NA | TGTGCCAGCAGCAAATGGCCACCTACAGGGTTATCCTACAATGAGCAGTTCTTC | CASSKWPPTGLSYNEQFF
TRBJ2-7 | TRBV20-1 | TRBD1 | once | TGCAGTGCTATCCTCCGACAGGGGGTGTACTTC | CSAILRQGVYF
TRBJ1-2 | TRBV29-1 | NA | NA | TGCAGCGTGGCCATGCTAATCGGGGGGCACCCAAACTATGGCTACACCTTC | CSVAMLIGGHPNYGYTF
TRBJ2-4 | TRBV28 | NA | NA | TGTGCCAGCGGACTTATGGGCGGGGAAGACAAAAACATTCAGTACTTC | CASGLMGGEDKNIQYF
TRBJ1-2 | TRBV5-4 | NA | NA | TGTGCCAGCAGCCGAACAGCCTCCTATGGCTACACCTTC | CASSRTASYGYTF
TRBJ2-7 | TRBV3-1/TRBV3-2 | NA | NA | TGTGCCAGCAGTTACGGTACCTCGTCCTACGAGCAGTACTTC | CASSYGTSSYEQYF
TRBJ2-1 | TRBV4-1 | TRBD2 | NA | TGCGCCAGCAGCCAAGTCATAGCGGGTATTTCCTACAATGAGCAGTTCTTC | CASSQVIAGISYNEQFF
TRBJ2-5 | TRBV24-1 | TRBD1 | NA | TGTGCCACCAGTGATGCCGGGACAGGGAATGTTGAGACCCAGTACTTC | CATSDAGTGNVETQYF
TRBJ2-3 | TRBV19 | NA | NA | TGTGCCAGTAGTGACCCTAGGGGGAGTGGGACAGATACGCAGTATTTT | CASSDPRGSGTDTQYF
TRBJ1-1 | TRBV6-5 | NA | NA | TGTGCCAGCTCGTTTACAGTGAACACTGAAGCTTTCTTT | CASSFTVNTEAFF
TRBJ2-1 | TRBV7-3 | NA | NA | TGTGCCAGCAGCCCTGACAGGTTTGGAGGCAATGAGCAGTTCTTC | CASSPDRFGGNEQFF
TRBJ1-2 | TRBV19 | NA | NA | TGTGCCAGTAGTATAGAGGGGCGGAGTGGCTACACCTTC | CASSIEGRSGYTF
TRBJ2-1 | TRBV18 | TRBD2 | NA | TGTGCCAGCTCACTATTGACTAGCGGGAGTACTTTGAATGAGCAGTTCTTC | CASSLLTSGSTLNEQFF
TRBJ2-5 | TRBV5-1 | NA | NA | TGCGCCAGCAGCTTTTATGGCGAGACCCAGTACTTC | CASSFYGETQYF
TRBJ2-3 | TRBV5-1 | TRBD1 | NA | TGCGCCAGCAGCGTCTCGGGGACAGGGGTACCAGATACGCAGTATTTT | CASSVSGTGVPDTQYF
TRBJ2-4 | TRBV30 | NA | NA | TGTGCCTGGAGTGTAGTTACAGGGGCCAAAAACATTCAGTACTTC | CAWSVVTGAKNIQYF
TRBJ2-7 | TRBV12-3/TRBV12-4 | NA | NA | TGTGCCAGCAGTTCGGGATCCTACGAGCAGTACTTC | CASSSGSYEQYF
TRBJ2-6 | TRBV6-6 | NA | NA | TGTGCCAGCAGTCTCAGGGGCGCTGGGGCCAACGTCCTGACTTTC | CASSLRGAGANVLTF
TRBJ2-3 | TRBV7-2 | TRBD2 | once | TGTGCCAGCAGCCCCCAAGCGGGAGTTACAGATACGCAGTATTTT | CASSPQAGVTDTQYF
TRBJ1-4 | TRBV5-6 | NA | NA | TGTGCCAGCAGCTTGGGAGGGCCGGAAAAACTGTTTTTT | CASSLGGPEKLFF
TRBJ1-2 | TRBV14 | NA | NA | TGTGCCAGCAGCCAAGAAAGAGGTTTTGGCTACACCTTC | CASSQERGFGYTF
TRBJ2-2 | TRBV5-5 | NA | NA | TGTGCCAGCAGCCCCGGGACTCCAAACACCGGGGAGCTGTTTTTT | CASSPGTPNTGELFF
TRBJ1-2 | TRBV2 | TRBD1 | once | TGTGCCAGCGGTGGGGACAGGGGGAGTTTTGGCTACACCTTC | CASGGDRGSFGYTF
TRBJ1-3 | TRBV5-5 | TRBD1 | NA | TGTGCCAGCAGCTGGGACAGGGGGGGTGGAAACACCATATATTTT | CASSWDRGGGNTIYF
TRBJ2-1 | TRBV29-1 | TRBD2 | NA | TGCAGCGTTGATGAGAGATGGCTAGCGGACAATGAGCAGTTCTTC | CSVDERWLADNEQFF
TRBJ2-3 | TRBV6-2/TRBV6-3 | NA | NA | TGTGCCAGCAGTTACTCCACAGGCCCCACCAGCACAGATACGCAGTATTTT | CASSYSTGPTSTDTQYF
TRBJ1-4 | TRBV5-1 | NA | NA | TGCGCCAGCAGCTTGGATGCGGGGGAAGGGGAAAAACTGTTTTTT | CASSLDAGEGEKLFF
TRBJ2-3 | TRBV27 | NA | NA | TGTGCCAGCAGTGATCGGAGCGGCAACACAGATACGCAGTATTTT | CASSDRSGNTDTQYF
TRBJ2-2 | TRBV5-1 | NA | NA | TGCGCCAGCAGCACCGACACCTTGAACACCGGGGAGCTGTTTTTT | CASSTDTLNTGELFF
TRBJ1-1 | TRBV7-9 | NA | NA | TGTGCCAGCAGCGGACAGCAGAACACTGAAGCTTTCTTT | CASSGQQNTEAFF
TRBJ1-4 | TRBV5-1 | NA | NA | TGCGCCAGCAGCTTGCAGGGGCCGAATGAAAAACTGTTTTTT | CASSLQGPNEKLFF
TRBJ2-3 | TRBV18 | TRBD2 | NA | TGTGCCAGCTCACCGATAGCGGGAGTCGATACGCAGTATTTT | CASSPIAGVDTQYF
TRBJ2-2 | TRBV24-1 | NA | NA | TGTGCCACCAGTGATTTGTCTAGCGACAACACCGGGGAGCTGTTTTTT | CATSDLSSDNTGELFF
TRBJ2-2 | TRBV11-2 | TRBD2 | NA | TGTGCCAGCAGCTCGACTAGCGGGAAGAACACCGGGGAGCTGTTTTTT | CASSSTSGKNTGELFF
TRBJ1-4 | TRBV5-8 | TRBD1 | once | TGTGCCAGCAGCTCCCAGGGGGCTCGGATCGAAAAACTGTTTTTT | CASSSQGARIEKLFF
TRBJ2-7 | TRBV27 | TRBD2 | NA | TGTGCCAGCAGTTTACCCCGGACTAGCGGGAGCTACGAGCAGTACTTC | CASSLPRTSGSYEQYF
TRBJ1-2 | TRBV7-9 | TRBD1 | once | TGTGCCAGCAGCCGGGACAGGGGAGAGGATGGCTACACCTTC | CASSRDRGEDGYTF
TRBJ2-1 | TRBV4-3 | TRBD1 | NA | TGCGCCAGCAGCCAAGACCGACAGGGGGGGTACAATGAGCAGTTCTTC | CASSQDRQGGYNEQFF
TRBJ1-2 | TRBV2 | NA | NA | TGTGCCAGCAGGGCACCGTATGGCTACACCTTC | CASRAPYGYTF
TRBJ2-7 | TRBV29-1 | TRBD2 | NA | TGCAGCGTTGGAACTAGCGTACCCTACGAGCAGTACTTC | CSVGTSVPYEQYF
TRBJ2-7 | TRBV9 | TRBD1 | NA | TGTGCCAGCAGCGTAGCTGGGACAGGGGGTTACGAGCAGTACTTC | CASSVAGTGGYEQYF
TRBJ1-6 | TRBV2 | NA | NA | TGTGCCAGCAGTGAGGAACAGCCCTATAATTCACCCCTCCACTTT | CASSEEQPYNSPLHF
TRBJ1-5 | TRBV19 | NA | NA | TGTGCCAGTAGTATCGGGTCAGGGAGGAGCAATCAGCCCCAGCATTTT | CASSIGSGRSNQPQHF
TRBJ2-5 | TRBV19 | TRBD2 | NA | TGTGCCAGTAGTATAACGGCTAGCGGGGTCCAAGAGACCCAGTACTTC | CASSITASGVQETQYF
TRBJ2-3 | TRBV25-1 | NA | NA | TGTGCCAGCAGTGCCCAAGGGGCGGGATCGGGCGCTCAGTATTTT | CASSAQGAGSGAQYF
TRBJ2-3 | TRBV19 | TRBD2 | NA | TGTGCCAGCCGGGCGGGAGGCACAGATACGCAGTATTTT | CASRAGGTDTQYF